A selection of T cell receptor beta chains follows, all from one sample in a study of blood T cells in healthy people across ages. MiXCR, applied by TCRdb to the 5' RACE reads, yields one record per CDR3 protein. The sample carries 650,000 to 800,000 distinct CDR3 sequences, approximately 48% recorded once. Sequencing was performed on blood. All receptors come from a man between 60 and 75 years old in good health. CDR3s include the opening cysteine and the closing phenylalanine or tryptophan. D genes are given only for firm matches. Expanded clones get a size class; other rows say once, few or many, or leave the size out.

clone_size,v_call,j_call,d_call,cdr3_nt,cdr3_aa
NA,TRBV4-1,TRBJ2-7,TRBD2,TGCGCCAGCAGACCGGGACTAGTGGGAGAGCAGTACTTC,CASRPGLVGEQYF
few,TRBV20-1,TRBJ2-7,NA,TGCAGTGTTCAGGGCACGGGATACGAGCAGTACTTC,CSVQGTGYEQYF
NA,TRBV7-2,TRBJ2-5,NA,TGTGCCAGCAGCTTAGTGTCCAGGGTCCCCCAAGAGGCCCAGTACTTC,CASSLVSRVPQEAQYF
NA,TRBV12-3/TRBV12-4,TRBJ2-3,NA,TGTGCCAGCAGTTTCACAGGGTCGGGCACAGATACGCAGTATTTT,CASSFTGSGTDTQYF
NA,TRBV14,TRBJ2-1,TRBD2,TGTGCCAGCAGCCAAGATCTGACTAGCGGGGGCGTCTCCTACAATGAGCAGTTCTTC,CASSQDLTSGGVSYNEQFF
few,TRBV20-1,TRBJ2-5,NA,TGCAGTGCTCCACTAGGAGAAGAGACCCAGTACTTC,CSAPLGEETQYF
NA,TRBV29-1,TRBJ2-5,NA,TGCAGCGGCCGACAGTACAATGAGCAGTACTTC,CSGRQYNEQYF
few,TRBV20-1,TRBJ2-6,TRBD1,TGCAGTGCTAGATCGAACACAGGACAGGACGTCTCTGGGGCCAACGTCCTGACTTTC,CSARSNTGQDVSGANVLTF
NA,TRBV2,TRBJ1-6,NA,TGTGCCAGCAGTGAAACATTAGGCGGGACACGAGATTCACCCCTCCACTTT,CASSETLGGTRDSPLHF
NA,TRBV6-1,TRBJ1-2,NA,TGTGCCAGCAGTGAAAAGTCGGGCTATGGCTACACCTTC,CASSEKSGYGYTF
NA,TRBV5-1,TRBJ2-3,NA,TGCGCCAGCAGCTTCAGGGGCGCGGGGGTGGATACGCAGTATTTT,CASSFRGAGVDTQYF
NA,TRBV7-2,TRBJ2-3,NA,TGTGCCAGCAGCTTACAGAGTGGGGACACAGATACGCAGTATTTT,CASSLQSGDTDTQYF
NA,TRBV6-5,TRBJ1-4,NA,TGTGCCAGCAGATGGTTGTCGGGGGCAACTAATGAAAAACTGTTTTTT,CASRWLSGATNEKLFF
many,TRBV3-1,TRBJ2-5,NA,TGTGCCAGCAGCCAAGCACAGGGAGTGGAGACCCAGTACTTC,CASSQAQGVETQYF
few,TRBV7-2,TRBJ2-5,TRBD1,TGTGCCAGCAGCCTACAATGGGACAGGGGTACAGAGACCCAGTACTTC,CASSLQWDRGTETQYF
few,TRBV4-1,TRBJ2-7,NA,TGCGCCAGCAGCCCAGGGGGGCCTCTGAGCGAGCAGTACTTC,CASSPGGPLSEQYF
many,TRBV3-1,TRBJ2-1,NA,TGTGCCAGCAGCTCTGGAACTAGGGGGGGCTACAATGAGCAGTTCTTC,CASSSGTRGGYNEQFF
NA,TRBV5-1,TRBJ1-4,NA,TGCGCCGGCAGCCCCAGCTCAACTAATGAAAAACTGTTTTTT,CAGSPSSTNEKLFF
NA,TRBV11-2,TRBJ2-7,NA,TGTGCCAGCAGCTTTGGGGGAACAGGGACCTACGAGCAGTACTTC,CASSFGGTGTYEQYF
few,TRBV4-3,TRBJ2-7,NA,TGCGCCAGCAGCCAAGTGCAAGACGGGGGCGACCACGAGCAGTACTTC,CASSQVQDGGDHEQYF
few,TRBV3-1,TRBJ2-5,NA,TGTGCCAGCAGCCAAGACGGAAGGGGGGCCCACCAAGAGACCCAGTACTTC,CASSQDGRGAHQETQYF
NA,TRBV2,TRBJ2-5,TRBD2,TGTGCCAGCAGCGGACCGGGAGGAAGGGAGACCCAGTACTTC,CASSGPGGRETQYF
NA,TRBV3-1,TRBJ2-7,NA,TGTGCCAGCAGCCAAGGCGACCAAACCGGCGAGCAGTACTTC,CASSQGDQTGEQYF
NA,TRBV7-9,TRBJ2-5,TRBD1,TGTGCCAGCAGCTTACCGGGACAGGGGGCGGAGCAGTACTTC,CASSLPGQGAEQYF
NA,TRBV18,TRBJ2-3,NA,TGTGCCAGCTCACCGGGACACCTGGCAGAGACGCAGTATTTT,CASSPGHLAETQYF
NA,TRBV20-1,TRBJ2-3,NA,TGCAGTGCTTCGACTCCTACAGATACGCAGTATTTT,CSASTPTDTQYF
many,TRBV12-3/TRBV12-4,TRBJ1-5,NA,TGTGCCAGCAGTCCCCATCTCGTGGGCAATCAGCCCCAGCATTTT,CASSPHLVGNQPQHF
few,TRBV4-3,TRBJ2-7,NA,TGCGCCAGCAGCCAAGATTTATCGGACATTGGATCCTACGAGCAGTACTTC,CASSQDLSDIGSYEQYF
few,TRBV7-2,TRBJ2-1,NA,TGTGCCAGCAGCTTAGGGTACAGGAGCTCCTACAATGAGCAGTTCTTC,CASSLGYRSSYNEQFF
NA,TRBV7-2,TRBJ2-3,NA,TGTGCCAGCAGCCCACGTCAGTCGTTCACAGATACGCAGTATTTT,CASSPRQSFTDTQYF